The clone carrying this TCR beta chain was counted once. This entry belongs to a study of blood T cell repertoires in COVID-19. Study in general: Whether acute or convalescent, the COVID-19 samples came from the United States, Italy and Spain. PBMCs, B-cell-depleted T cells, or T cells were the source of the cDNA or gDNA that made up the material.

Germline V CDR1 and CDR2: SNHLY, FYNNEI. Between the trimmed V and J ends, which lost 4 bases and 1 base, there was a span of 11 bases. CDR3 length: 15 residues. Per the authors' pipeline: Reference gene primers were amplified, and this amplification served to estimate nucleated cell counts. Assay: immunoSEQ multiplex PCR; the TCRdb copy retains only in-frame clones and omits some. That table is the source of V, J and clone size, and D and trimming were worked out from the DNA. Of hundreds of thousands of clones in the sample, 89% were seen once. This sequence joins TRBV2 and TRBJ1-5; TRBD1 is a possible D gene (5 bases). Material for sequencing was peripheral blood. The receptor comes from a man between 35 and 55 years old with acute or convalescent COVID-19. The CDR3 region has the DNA TGTGCCAGCAGTGGTAGGTCAGGGAGCAATCAGCCCCAGCATTTT. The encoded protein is CASSGRSGSNQPQHF.